Shown below are 9 T cell receptor beta chains from a single sample sequenced in a study of cytomegalovirus exposure and HLA in healthy donors. Clones were sequenced by immunoSEQ multiplex PCR, and TCRdb holds only the in-frame ones, with some missing. The table lists 150,000 to 200,000 clones, approximately 78% of them singletons. The material sequenced was PBMCs. The origin of the receptors is a woman aged 25 to 39 in good health and CMV-seronegative.

The chain joins TRBV25-1 to TRBJ2-1, with 7 bases fitting TRBD2. This CDR3 contains 17 residues. V lost 4 bases and J lost 5; bases outside the gene matches: 14. The germline V gene encodes CDR1 MGHDK and CDR2 SYGVNS. This chain's CDR3 is CASSGSIGGSSNNEQFF. The CDR3 coding sequence is TGTGCCAGCAGTGGGAGCATCGGCGGGAGTAGCAACAATGAGCAGTTCTTC.

This rearrangement joins TRBV2 to TRBJ2-7; 7 bases line up with TRBD1. The trim removed 5 bases at V and 2 bases at J, leaving 9 bases unmatched. CDR3 length: 15 amino acids. Germline V lookup: CDR1 SNHLY, CDR2 FYNNEI. CDR3 sequence: CASSTGTVKTYEQYF. The CDR3 nucleotides are TGTGCCAGCAGTACCGGGACAGTGAAAACCTACGAGCAGTACTTC.

This clone appeared a few times. The rearrangement uses TRBV20-1 and TRBJ1-3; no clear D. Trimming removed 3 bases from V and 4 bases from J, with 4 bases in between. Germline V gene sequence: CDR1 DFQATT, CDR2 SNEGSKA (reference sequence). This CDR3 has 11 residues. Written as DNA, the CDR3 is TGCAGTGCTAGGCAGGGAAACACCATATATTTT. Translation: CSARQGNTIYF.

V and J are TRBV6-1 and TRBJ1-2; TRBD1 matches at 11 bases. The CDR3 totals 14 residues. CDR1 is MNHNS, CDR2 SASEGT, per germline. With V trimmed by 7 bases and J by 6 bases, 7 bases remained unmatched. The CDR3 loop is CASTGQGASNGYTF. Written as DNA, the CDR3 is TGTGCCAGCACTGGACAGGGGGCGAGTAATGGCTACACCTTC.

V is TRBV5-1 and J is TRBJ1-1; the D gene is possibly TRBD1 (5 bases). V was pared by 4 bases and J by 5 bases, with 21 bases between. The CDR3 extends over 16 amino acids. The germline V gene has CDR1 SGHRS and CDR2 YFSETQ. The CDR3 DNA reads TGCGCCAGCAGCAAGACCTCAGGGATAGGAAGGACTGAAGCTTTCTTT. It is translated as CASSKTSGIGRTEAFF.

The V gene is TRBV7-4, the J gene TRBJ1-2; D uncertain. With 6 bases removed from V and 4 bases from J, the gap between germline ends came to 9 bases. The CDR3 is 12 residues long. Germline V gene data show CDR1 as SGHVT and CDR2 as SQSDAQ. The CDR3 nucleotides read TGTGCCAGCAGGTCGGTTGGCTATGGCTACACCTTC. It codes for CASRSVGYGYTF.

The gene calls are TRBV6-5 and TRBJ2-7, with 9 bases identical to TRBD1. The germline gives CDR1 MNHEY, CDR2 SVGAGI. The CDR3 length is 15 residues. With 5 bases clipped from V and 4 bases from J, the junction kept 9 bases outside the gene matches. DNA of the CDR3: TGTGCCAGCAGTGTGAGGGACAGGGTAACTTACGAGCAGTACTTC. Its translation is CASSVRDRVTYEQYF.

There are a few counts of this clone. The chain recombines TRBV27 with TRBJ1-1; perhaps TRBD1 as D (6 bases). V was pared by 3 bases and J by 2 bases, with 19 bases between. The CDR3 sequence is 17 residues long. The germline V gene encodes CDR1 MNHEY and CDR2 SMNVEV (reference sequence). This CDR3 is CASSFYPRQEPNTEAFF. The CDR3 DNA follows: TGTGCCAGCAGTTTTTACCCTAGACAGGAGCCAAACACTGAAGCTTTCTTT.

The V and J genes are TRBV18 and TRBJ2-7; 8 bases map to TRBD2. The CDR3 spans 19 residues. Germline V CDR1 and CDR2: KGHSH, LQKENI. V trimming: 0 bases; J trimming: 5 bases; junction bases outside the gene matches: 18. The DNA of the CDR3 is TGTGCCAGCTCACCACCGTCCCCCCTAGACTCCCGGGGGGGGGACGAGCAGTACTTC. Encoded protein: CASSPPSPLDSRGGDEQYF.